Below are 28 T cell receptor beta chains sequenced from a single sample in a study of chemoradiotherapy in HPV16-positive cancers. Generated by immunoSEQ multiplex PCR, the TCRdb table keeps only in-frame clones and is missing some. The sample has just under 40,000 clones, 76% seen once. The source was blood, collected from a patient who underwent chemoradiotherapy. All receptors derive from a human donor with HPV-associated anogenital cancer.

V gene TRBV7-8 combines with J gene TRBJ1-5, with D possibly being TRBD1 (5 bases). CDR1 is SGHVS, CDR2 FQNEAQ, per germline. The germline V and J ends were trimmed by 5 bases and 0 bases, with 14 bases remaining between them. This CDR3 has 16 amino acids. The CDR3 bases are TGTGCCAGCAGCAAGGGGCCCAAGAATAGCAATCAGCCCCAGCATTTT. Translation: CASSKGPKNSNQPQHF.

The chain links TRBV5-1 to TRBJ2-5; 7 nucleotides match TRBD2. Germline lookup yields CDR1 SGHRS and CDR2 YFSETQ. The CDR3 length is 14 residues. Trimming removed 0 bases from V and 1 base from J; junction bases left unmatched: 0. Here the CDR3 reads CASSLGGGQETQYF. CDR3 bases: TGCGCCAGCAGCTTGGGGGGGGGCCAAGAGACCCAGTACTTC.

This clone was counted once. The V call is TRBV25-1, the J call TRBJ2-1; D may match TRBD1 or TRBD2 (5 bases each). V lost 6 bases to trimming and J lost 9 bases, with 18 bases between them. The CDR3 is 14 amino acids. CDR1 is MGHDK, CDR2 SYGVNS, per germline. The CDR3 is CASSDLKKGTEQFF. CDR3 nucleotides: TGTGCCAGCAGCGACCTAAAGAAGGGGACTGAGCAGTTCTTC.

V is TRBV6-1 and J is TRBJ1-1; maybe TRBD1 (5 bases). The CDR3 covers 14 residues. V shed 7 bases and J shed 3 bases, with 15 bases lying between them. The germline V gene has CDR1 MNHNS and CDR2 SASEGT. CDR3: CASNLGTDYTEAFF. The CDR3 DNA follows: TGTGCCAGCAACCTCGGGACGGACTACACTGAAGCTTTCTTT.

This sequence joins TRBV6-1 and TRBJ2-7, with a weak D call TRBD2 (7 bases). In germline, CDR1 is MNHNS, CDR2 SASEGT. V lost 1 base to trimming and J lost 2 bases, with 18 bases between them. The CDR3 length is 17 residues. DNA for the CDR3: TGTGCCAGCAGTGAAGAGGTTTCGCGGGGGCTTCCCTACGAGCAGTACTTC. Its protein product is CASSEEVSRGLPYEQYF.

In nucleotides, the CDR3 is TGCAGCGTGTCAACAGGGAAGGGTGGCTACACCTTC. Its protein product is CSVSTGKGGYTF. The genes are TRBV29-1 and TRBJ1-2; perhaps TRBD1 as D (6 bases). Between the trimmed V and J ends, which lost 6 bases and 7 bases, there was a span of 15 bases. This CDR3 comprises 12 residues. Per the germline V gene, CDR1 is SQVTM and CDR2 is ANQGSEA.

The V call is TRBV5-1, the J call TRBJ1-6, with D tentatively TRBD1 (6 bases). This CDR3 spans 20 amino acids. Germline CDR1 is SGHRS and CDR2 is YFSETQ. V was pared by 0 bases and J by 8 bases, with 27 bases between. This CDR3 is CASSLEAGGADRSVDSPLHF. In DNA, the CDR3 is TGCGCCAGCAGCTTGGAGGCGGGTGGGGCAGACAGGTCAGTGGATTCACCCCTCCACTTT.

The chain uses TRBV9 and TRBJ1-5; no definite D call. Trimming left V 4 bases short and J 3 bases short, with 14 bases between. The CDR3 sequence is 15 residues long. Germline CDR1 reads SGDLS; CDR2 reads YYNGEE. CDR3 nucleotides: TGTGCCAGCAGCCGAAATGACGCACCCAATCAGCCCCAGCATTTT. It encodes CASSRNDAPNQPQHF.

The V call is TRBV6-5, the J call TRBJ2-7; D is uncertain. The germline CDR1 and CDR2 sequences are MNHEY and SVGAGI. This CDR3 has 15 amino acids. The V and J ends lost 4 bases and 0 bases respectively, with 13 bases between them. CDR3 in DNA: TGTGCCAGCAGTTGGGGTTCCGAGCACTCCTACGAGCAGTACTTC. It translates to CASSWGSEHSYEQYF.

This chain connects TRBV28 to TRBJ2-7; TRBD1 is a possible D gene (6 bases). V lost 2 bases to trimming and J lost 1 base, with 9 bases between them. This CDR3 comprises 14 residues. The germline CDR1 and CDR2 sequences are MDHEN and SYDVKM. The CDR3 DNA reads as TGTGCCAGCAGTTTAACAGGGAATTCCTACGAGCAGTACTTC. This gives the protein CASSLTGNSYEQYF.

CDR3 nucleotides: TGTGCCTGTTCCCCGGCCCGGGGGCTTCGAGCTTTCTTT. This codes for CACSPARGLRAFF. This rearrangement joins TRBV30 to TRBJ1-1, with a tentative D call TRBD1 (6 bases). The length of the CDR3 is 13 residues. Germline V gives CDR1 GTSNPN, CDR2 SVGIG (reference sequence). Trimming removed 6 bases at V and 10 bases at J, with 21 bases between.

The rearrangement uses TRBV7-7 and TRBJ2-1, with 8 bases aligning to TRBD2. Looked up from germline, CDR1 is SSHAT and CDR2 is FNYEAQ (reference sequence). V lost 5 bases, J lost 11 bases, and 14 bases stayed unmatched. The CDR3 is made up of 15 amino acids. The DNA of the CDR3 is TGTGCCAGCAGCGTAACCGGGACTAGTGGCGAAAAGCAGTTCTTC. It is translated as CASSVTGTSGEKQFF.

V is TRBV7-6 and J is TRBJ2-3, with no clear D. V was cut by 4 bases and J by 1 base, with 3 bases left in between. The CDR3 spans 12 residues. Germline CDR1 reads SGHVS; CDR2 reads FNYEAQ. CDR3 in DNA: TGTGCCAGCAGCTCCCGCACAGATACGCAGTATTTT. As protein: CASSSRTDTQYF.

The rearrangement joins TRBV9 to TRBJ1-1; D may be TRBD1 (6 bases). Trimming left V 3 bases short and J 7 bases short, with 19 bases between. This CDR3 is 15 amino acids long. The germline gives CDR1 SGDLS, CDR2 YYNGEE. CDR3 bases: TGTGCCAGCAGCGAGGAGGGGGGGGCGGAGAATGAAGCTTTCTTT. Protein: CASSEEGGAENEAFF.

The chain joins TRBV11-2 to TRBJ1-1; TRBD1 might be the D (6 bases). Trimming cost V 4 bases and J 1 base, with 7 bases left between them. The CDR3 is 13 amino acids. Germline loops: CDR1 SGHAT, CDR2 FQNNGV. Here the CDR3 DNA reads TGTGCCAGCAGCTGGGGGCCGAACACTGAAGCTTTCTTT. Encoded protein: CASSWGPNTEAFF.

The V call is TRBV18, the J call TRBJ2-3, with D possibly TRBD1 on 6 matching bases. Germline-derived CDR1 and CDR2 are KGHSH and LQKENI. The V and J ends lost 4 bases and 6 bases respectively, with 14 bases between them. This CDR3 is built from 14 residues. The CDR3 spells CASSRAGVADTQYF. The CDR3 nucleotides are TGTGCCAGCTCACGAGCAGGGGTAGCGGATACGCAGTATTTT.

The rearrangement links TRBV5-1 to TRBJ2-1; weak D call: TRBD2 (6 bases). The ends were cut back, 0 bases at V and 4 bases at J, with 8 bases in the middle. The CDR3 is 14 amino acids. Per germline, CDR1 SGHRS and CDR2 YFSETQ. CDR3 bases: TGCGCCAGCAGCTTGGAACTAGCTTACAATGAGCAGTTCTTC. Translated: CASSLELAYNEQFF.

This sequence joins TRBV2 and TRBJ2-5; D remains unclear. Germline-derived CDR1 and CDR2 are SNHLY and FYNNEI. CDR3 size: 14 residues. The V end was cut by 6 bases, the J end by 0 bases, with 11 bases between. The CDR3 here is CASSENRDQETQYF. In DNA form, the CDR3 reads TGTGCCAGCAGCGAGAACCGGGACCAAGAGACCCAGTACTTC.

This clone was seen more than once but under ten times. This chain joins TRBV7-6 and TRBJ1-3; D is uncertain. CDR1 SGHVS and CDR2 FNYEAQ come from the germline V gene. V lost 1 base, J lost 2 bases, and 3 bases lay in between. This CDR3 contains 13 residues. The CDR3 loop reads CASSLEPGNTIYF. The DNA for the CDR3 is TGTGCCAGCAGCTTAGAACCTGGAAACACCATATATTTT.

The V call is TRBV10-3, the J call TRBJ1-5; 7 nucleotides agree with TRBD1. Germline trimming cut 6 bases from V and 2 bases from J; bases unmatched to any gene: 4. Per germline, CDR1 ENHRY and CDR2 SYGVKD. The CDR3 loop spans 14 amino acids. Here the CDR3 reads CAIRPDRGNQPQHF. The DNA for the CDR3 is TGTGCCATCAGGCCCGACAGGGGCAATCAGCCCCAGCATTTT.

This clone was picked up a small number of times. This rearrangement joins TRBV7-8 to TRBJ1-2; TRBD1 aligns across 9 bases. This CDR3 comprises 14 residues. J was trimmed by 4 bases and V by 5 bases; bases with no gene match: 5. Germline lookup yields CDR1 SGHVS and CDR2 FQNEAQ. CDR3 loop: CASSGQGFGYGYTF. The CDR3 DNA is TGTGCCAGCAGCGGACAGGGGTTCGGCTATGGCTACACCTTC.

CDR3 nucleotides: TGCGCCAGCAGCTTGGCCCCGGGACCCACGGAGACCCAGTACTTC. As protein: CASSLAPGPTETQYF. This chain joins TRBV5-1 and TRBJ2-5, with D perhaps TRBD1 or TRBD2 (5 bases each). The CDR3 length is 15 residues. Trimming cost V 0 bases and J 5 bases, with 14 bases left between them. Germline-derived CDR1 and CDR2 are SGHRS and YFSETQ.

This clone was detected only a few times. The V gene is TRBV18, the J gene TRBJ2-1, with D possibly matching TRBD1 (5 bases). Germline V gene data show CDR1 as KGHSH and CDR2 as LQKENI. V was pared by 5 bases and J by 7 bases, with 12 bases between. The CDR3 loop spans 13 amino acids. The CDR3 loop is CASSEQQENEQFF. The CDR3 coding sequence is TGTGCCAGCTCAGAGCAACAGGAAAATGAGCAGTTCTTC.

V is TRBV7-9 and J is TRBJ2-5; D is uncertain. Trimming shortened V by 2 bases and J by 5 bases, and 6 bases separated the two germline ends. The CDR3 spans 12 residues. Germline V lookup: CDR1 SEHNR, CDR2 FQNEAQ (reference sequence). The CDR3: CASSLLRETQYF. The CDR3 DNA reads as TGTGCCAGCAGCTTACTCCGGGAGACCCAGTACTTC.

As regards this clone: At one end, the junction sequence differs from germline, possibly due to a read error. CDR3 residues: CASSSGRLAGERLGDF. The DNA for the CDR3 is TGTGCCAGCAGCTCAGGAAGACTAGCGGGGGAGCGCTTGGGGGATTTT. V usage is TRBV7-9 and J usage is TRBJ2-3, with 12 bases that match TRBD2. In germline, CDR1 is SEHNR, CDR2 FQNEAQ (reference sequence). CDR3 length: 16 amino acids.

The V and J genes are TRBV13 and TRBJ2-3; the match to TRBD2 covers 7 bases. V was pared by 8 bases and J by 4 bases, with 21 bases of the junction left unmatched. CDR3 length equals 18 residues. CDR1 is PRHDT, CDR2 FYEKMQ, per germline (reference sequence). The CDR3 reads CASGVGTRAAGRADTQYF. Written as DNA, the CDR3 is TGTGCCAGCGGCGTGGGGACCAGAGCGGCGGGGAGGGCAGATACGCAGTATTTT.

This clone ranks as medium-sized. V usage is TRBV11-1 and J usage is TRBJ1-1; D uncertain. Germline values: CDR1 SGHAT, CDR2 FQDESV (reference sequence). V lost 5 bases and J 0 bases, leaving 10 bases between the germline ends. The CDR3 is 14 amino acids. The CDR3: CASSKGSMNTEAFF. The CDR3, as DNA: TGTGCCAGCAGCAAAGGGAGCATGAACACTGAAGCTTTCTTT.

The V and J genes are TRBV15 and TRBJ1-2; possibly TRBD1 for D (6 bases). The CDR3 is made up of 13 amino acids. Trimming removed 8 bases from V and 4 bases from J, with 14 bases in between. Germline V gene sequence: CDR1 LNHNV, CDR2 YYDKDF (reference sequence). The CDR3 loop reads CATGGEGLYGYTF. The DNA of the CDR3 is TGTGCCACCGGGGGCGAGGGGCTCTATGGCTACACCTTC.